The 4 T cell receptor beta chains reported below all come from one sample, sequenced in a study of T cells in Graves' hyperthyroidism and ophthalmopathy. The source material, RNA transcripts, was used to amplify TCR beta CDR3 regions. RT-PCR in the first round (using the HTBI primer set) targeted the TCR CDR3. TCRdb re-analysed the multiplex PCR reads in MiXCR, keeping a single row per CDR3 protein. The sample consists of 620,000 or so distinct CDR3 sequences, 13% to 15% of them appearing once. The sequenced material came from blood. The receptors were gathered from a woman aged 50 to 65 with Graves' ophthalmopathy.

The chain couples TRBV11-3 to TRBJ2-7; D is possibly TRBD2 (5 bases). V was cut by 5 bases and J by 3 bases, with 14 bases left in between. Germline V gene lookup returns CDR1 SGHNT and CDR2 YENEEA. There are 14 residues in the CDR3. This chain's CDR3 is CASSRPSGLYEQYF. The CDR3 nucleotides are TGTGCCAGCAGCCGACCAAGCGGCCTCTACGAGCAGTACTTC.

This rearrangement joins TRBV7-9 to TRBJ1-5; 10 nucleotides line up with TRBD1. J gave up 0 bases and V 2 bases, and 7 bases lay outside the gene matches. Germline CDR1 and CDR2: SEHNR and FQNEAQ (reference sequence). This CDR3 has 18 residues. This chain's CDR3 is CASSLIGQGVNSNQPQHF. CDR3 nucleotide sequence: TGTGCCAGCAGCTTAATCGGACAGGGGGTGAATAGCAATCAGCCCCAGCATTTT. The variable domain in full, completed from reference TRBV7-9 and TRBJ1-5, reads DTGVSQNPRHKITKRGQNVTFRCDPISEHNRLYWYRQTLGQGPEFLTYFQNEAQLEKSRLLSDRFSAERPKGSFSTLEIQRTEQGDSAMYLCASSLIGQGVNSNQPQHFGDGTRLSIL.

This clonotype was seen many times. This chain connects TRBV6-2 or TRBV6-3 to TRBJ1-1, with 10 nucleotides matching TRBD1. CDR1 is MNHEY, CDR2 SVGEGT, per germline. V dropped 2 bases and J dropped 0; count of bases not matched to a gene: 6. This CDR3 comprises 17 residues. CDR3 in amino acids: CASSYRQGATLNTEAFF. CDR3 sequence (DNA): TGTGCCAGCAGTTACCGACAGGGGGCTACCCTGAACACTGAAGCTTTCTTT.

The CDR3 DNA reads as TGTGCCAGCTCACCAGGGAACGGGGACCTAGCCAAAAACATTCAGTACTTC. It yields the protein CASSPGNGDLAKNIQYF. The gene calls are TRBV18 and TRBJ2-4; D is possibly TRBD1 or TRBD2 (5 bases each). Trimming cost V 2 bases and J 0 bases, with 14 bases left between them. The germline V gene encodes CDR1 KGHSH and CDR2 LQKENI. CDR3 length equals 17 residues.